The subject of this entry is one T cell receptor beta chain. Per the original data handling: Estimation of nucleated cell counts was performed using reference gene primer amplification. Repertoires were generated with immunoSEQ multiplex PCR, while TCRdb's copy carries only in-frame clones and drops some. The V and J calls and the clone size are those of that table, but D and trimming were determined from the DNA. Of hundreds of thousands of clones in the sample, 75% to 90% are singletons; the top ten hold roughly 1.4%. This sample was included in a study of blood T cell repertoires in COVID-19. Study information: Sources were T cells, B-cell-depleted T cells, or PBMCs; the material itself was cDNA or gDNA.

CDR3 length equals 17 residues. CDR1 is LNHDA, CDR2 SQIVND, per germline (reference sequence). V was pared by 0 bases and J by 3 bases, with 8 bases of the junction left unmatched. The specimen was peripheral blood. This rearrangement joins TRBV19 to TRBJ2-7, with TRBD2 matching over 10 bases. The origin of this receptor is a woman between 25 and 40 years old with active or convalescent COVID-19. Here the CDR3 DNA reads TGTGCCAGTAGTATAGATTTGGCTAGCGGGAGTTTCTACGAGCAGTACTTC. Its protein product is CASSIDLASGSFYEQYF.